This TCR beta chain was identified in a study of neurological immune-mediated disorders. This clonotype has at least ten counts. TCRdb analysed the 5' RACE reads with MiXCR anew, one entry per CDR3 protein. The data hold about 65,000 distinct CDR3 sequences, with around 4% observed a single time. The sequence was collected from a man between 45 and 60 years old with multiple sclerosis. Sequenced input: PBMCs.

The chain's CDR3 is CASSPGQDNQPQHF. The DNA for the CDR3 is TGTGCCAGCAGCCCCGGACAGGATAATCAGCCCCAGCATTTT. J is TRBJ1-5 and V is TRBV7-6; TRBD1 aligns across 7 bases. The junction had 5 bases not matched to a gene; V was cut back by 5 bases and J by 4 bases. This CDR3 is built from 14 residues. Germline V gene data show CDR1 as SGHVS and CDR2 as FNYEAQ.